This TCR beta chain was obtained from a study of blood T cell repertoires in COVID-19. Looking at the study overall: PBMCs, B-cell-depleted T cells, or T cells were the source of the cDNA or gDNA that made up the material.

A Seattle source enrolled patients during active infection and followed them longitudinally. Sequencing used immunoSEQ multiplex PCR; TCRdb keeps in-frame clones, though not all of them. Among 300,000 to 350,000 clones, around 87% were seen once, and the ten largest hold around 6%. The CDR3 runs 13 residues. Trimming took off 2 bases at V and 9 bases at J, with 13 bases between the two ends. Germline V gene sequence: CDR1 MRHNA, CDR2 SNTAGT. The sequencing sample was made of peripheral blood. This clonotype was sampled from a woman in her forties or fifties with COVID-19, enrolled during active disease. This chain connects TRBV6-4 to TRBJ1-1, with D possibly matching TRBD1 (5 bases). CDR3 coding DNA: TGTGCCAGCAGTGACGAGCGGGGCTCCAAAGCTTTCTTT. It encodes CASSDERGSKAFF.